The clone carrying this TCR beta chain showed up just once. These data are taken from a study of T cell changes during pregnancy in multiple sclerosis. Generated by immunoSEQ multiplex PCR, the TCRdb table keeps only in-frame clones and is missing some. In the table there are approximately 60,000 clones, more than 75% of which are singletons. This CDR3 is built from 17 residues. Germline trimming cut 3 bases from V and 1 base from J; bases unmatched to any gene: 7. The germline gives CDR1 SGDLS, CDR2 YYNGEE. Here the sequenced sample was peripheral blood, taken in the second trimester of pregnancy. This sequence was found in a female donor with multiple sclerosis, enrolled in a pregnancy study. The V call is TRBV9, the J call TRBJ2-3; 11 bases agree with TRBD2. The CDR3: CASSAIAGGHGTDTQYF. In DNA, the CDR3 is TGTGCCAGCAGCGCCATAGCGGGGGGGCATGGCACAGATACGCAGTATTTT.